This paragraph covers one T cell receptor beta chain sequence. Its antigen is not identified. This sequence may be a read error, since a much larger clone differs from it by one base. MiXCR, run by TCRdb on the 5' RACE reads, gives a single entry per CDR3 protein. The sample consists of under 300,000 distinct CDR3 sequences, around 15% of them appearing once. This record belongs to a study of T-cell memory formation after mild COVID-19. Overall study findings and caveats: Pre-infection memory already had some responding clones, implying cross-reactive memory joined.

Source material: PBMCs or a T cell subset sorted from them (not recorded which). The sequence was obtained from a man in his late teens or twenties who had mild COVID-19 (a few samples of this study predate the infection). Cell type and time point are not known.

The chain's CDR3 is CASCHGQGYGYTF. CDR3 nucleotide sequence: TGTGCCAGCTGCCACGGGCAGGGGTATGGCTACACCTTC. This chain joins TRBV12-3 or TRBV12-4 and TRBJ1-2, with D tentatively TRBD1 (6 bases). The CDR3 totals 13 residues. With 8 bases removed from V and 5 bases from J, the gap between germline ends came to 15 bases.